Listed below are T cell receptor beta chains from one sample, sequenced in a study of cytomegalovirus exposure and HLA in healthy donors. Measured with immunoSEQ multiplex PCR; TCRdb has only the in-frame clones, and not every one. The sample carries over 100,000 clones, approximately 82% recorded once. Source material: PBMCs. These receptor sequences come from a woman aged 18 to 35 in good health and CMV-seropositive. The CDR3 runs from the conserved cysteine through the conserved F or W. The D gene is left open where the match is weak. Clone size, where shown, is once, few, many, or a class for clones that have expanded.

TRBJ1-2,.,18,.,TRBV28,CASSLGGAWRGALGGYTF,TGTGCCAGCAGCTTAGGGGGGGCGTGGAGGGGCGCGTTGGGTGGCTACACCTTC
TRBJ1-4,TRBD1,16,.,TRBV12-5,CASGLGQQGSGEKLFF,TGTGCTAGTGGTTTGGGGCAACAGGGGTCGGGTGAAAAACTGTTTTTT
TRBJ2-1,TRBD2,13,.,TRBV7-9,CSSSGGSYNEQFF,TGTTCCAGCAGCGGGGGGTCCTACAATGAGCAGTTCTTC
TRBJ2-2,.,16,.,TRBV18,CASSPPEGANTGELFF,TGTGCCAGCTCACCACCGGAGGGAGCGAACACCGGGGAGCTGTTTTTT
TRBJ2-7,.,13,.,TRBV4-1,CASSQNRVEEQYF,TGCGCCAGCAGCCAAAACAGGGTTGAGGAGCAGTACTTC
TRBJ2-5,.,15,.,TRBV2,CASSELGTDQETQYF,TGTGCCAGCAGTGAACTTGGGACTGACCAAGAGACCCAGTACTTC
TRBJ1-5,.,13,once,TRBV11-2,CASSLTGYQPQHF,TGTGCCAGCAGCTTAACAGGTTATCAGCCCCAGCATTTT
TRBJ2-3,TRBD2,17,.,TRBV7-9,CASSYLLAGKNTDTQYF,TGTGCCAGCAGCTATTTGTTAGCGGGGAAAAACACAGATACGCAGTATTTT
TRBJ1-1,TRBD1,12,once,TRBV2,CASTDRVTEAFF,TGTGCCAGCACCGACAGGGTCACTGAAGCTTTCTTT
TRBJ2-5,.,12,.,TRBV5-4,CASSGTQETQYF,TGTGCCAGCAGCGGGACTCAAGAGACCCAGTACTTC
TRBJ2-2,.,12,.,TRBV11-3,CASSLTSGELFF,TGTGCCAGCAGCTTAACTTCCGGGGAGTTGTTTTTT
TRBJ2-7,.,14,.,TRBV5-4,CASSLGPSSYEQYF,TGTGCCAGCAGCCTCGGTCCTTCCTCCTACGAGCAGTACTTC
TRBJ2-2,.,15,.,TRBV5-4,CASSLDREDTGELFF,TGTGCCAGCAGCTTGGACAGGGAAGACACCGGGGAGCTGTTTTTT
TRBJ2-1,TRBD2,14,.,TRBV18,CASSPPTSGPEQFF,TGTGCCAGCTCACCACCGACTAGCGGACCCGAGCAGTTCTTC
TRBJ2-3,TRBD2,15,.,TRBV6-4,CASTAGTSATDTQYF,TGTGCCAGCACCGCCGGGACTAGCGCTACAGATACGCAGTATTTT
TRBJ2-7,.,11,.,TRBV7-9,CASSFLYEQYF,TGTGCCAGCAGCTTCTTGTACGAGCAGTACTTC
TRBJ2-1,TRBD2,14,.,TRBV5-4,CASSFGGRRDEQFF,TGTGCCAGCAGCTTCGGGGGGAGGCGGGATGAGCAGTTCTTC
TRBJ2-4,TRBD1,12,.,TRBV13,CASSQGAFIQYF,TGTGCCAGCAGCCAGGGGGCCTTCATTCAGTACTTC
TRBJ1-4,TRBD1,13,.,TRBV28,CASTSSGTGKLFF,TGTGCCAGCACCAGCTCGGGGACAGGAAAACTGTTTTTT
TRBJ2-5,TRBD2,14,once,TRBV25-1,CASTSGGAGETQYF,TGTGCCAGCACCAGCGGGGGGGCCGGAGAGACCCAGTACTTC
TRBJ2-5,.,16,.,TRBV28,CASSLPHGTFQGTQYF,TGTGCCAGCAGTTTACCCCACGGGACTTTTCAAGGGACCCAGTACTTC
TRBJ2-1,.,15,.,TRBV4-1,CASSPARDNYNEQFF,TGCGCCAGCAGCCCAGCCCGGGACAACTACAATGAGCAGTTCTTC
TRBJ1-2,TRBD1,15,.,TRBV11-2,CASSSALGQGRGYTF,TGTGCCAGCAGCTCAGCCCTCGGACAGGGACGTGGCTACACCTTC
TRBJ1-1,.,11,few,TRBV6-5,CASSQGTEAFF,TGTGCCAGCAGTCAGGGTACTGAAGCTTTCTTT
TRBJ2-7,TRBD1,14,.,TRBV18,CASSPGQGTYEQYF,TGTGCCAGCTCACCGGGACAGGGAACCTACGAGCAGTACTTC
TRBJ2-3,.,14,.,TRBV5-1,CASSLAGVRDTQYF,TGCGCCAGCAGCTTGGCGGGGGTACGAGATACGCAGTATTTT
TRBJ1-1,.,15,once,TRBV29-1,CSVLGLNNPGTEAFF,TGCAGCGTGCTCGGGCTCAATAATCCGGGAACTGAAGCTTTCTTT
TRBJ1-2,.,14,.,TRBV30,CAWSRGGRGYGYTF,TGTGCCTGGAGTAGGGGGGGCAGAGGCTATGGCTACACCTTC
TRBJ2-5,TRBD1,14,once,TRBV11-1,CASSHDRGGETQYF,TGTGCCAGCAGCCACGACAGGGGGGGAGAGACCCAGTACTTC
TRBJ2-1,TRBD1,16,.,TRBV10-2,CASSEPRGQGDNEQFF,TGCGCCAGCAGTGAGCCGCGGGGACAGGGGGACAATGAGCAGTTCTTC
TRBJ2-7,TRBD1,16,.,TRBV27,CASSLSRRGRGYEQYF,TGTGCCAGCAGTTTATCGAGAAGGGGGCGAGGGTACGAGCAGTACTTC
TRBJ2-5,.,10,few,TRBV18,CASSGETQYF,TGTGCCAGCTCCGGGGAGACCCAGTACTTC